This T cell receptor (beta chain) came from a study of blood T cell repertoires in COVID-19. Overall study context: The United States, Italy and Spain provided the acute and convalescent COVID-19 samples. T cells, B-cell-depleted T cells, or PBMCs provided the cDNA or gDNA that served as material.

The CDR3 is 16 residues long. V was clipped by 6 bases and J by 7 bases, with 24 bases between them. Germline CDR1 reads LGHDT; CDR2 reads YNNKEL (reference sequence). Per the authors' pipeline: Amplification with reference gene primers provided the estimates of nucleated cell counts. The protocol was immunoSEQ multiplex PCR, while the TCRdb copy is restricted to in-frame clones and leaves out a portion. The DNA gave D and trimming, while V, J and clone size come from that table. This table holds about 130,000 clones, approximately 90% found once. The V and J genes are TRBV3-1 (or the pseudogene TRBV3-2) and TRBJ1-2; a possible D gene is TRBD1 (5 bases). This clonotype was obtained from a man in his forties or fifties with COVID-19, enrolled during active disease. The source material was peripheral blood. CDR3 sequence (DNA): TGTGCCAGCAGTTACAACTTACTGAAAGGGGCAACTGGCTACACCTTC. Encoded protein: CASSYNLLKGATGYTF.